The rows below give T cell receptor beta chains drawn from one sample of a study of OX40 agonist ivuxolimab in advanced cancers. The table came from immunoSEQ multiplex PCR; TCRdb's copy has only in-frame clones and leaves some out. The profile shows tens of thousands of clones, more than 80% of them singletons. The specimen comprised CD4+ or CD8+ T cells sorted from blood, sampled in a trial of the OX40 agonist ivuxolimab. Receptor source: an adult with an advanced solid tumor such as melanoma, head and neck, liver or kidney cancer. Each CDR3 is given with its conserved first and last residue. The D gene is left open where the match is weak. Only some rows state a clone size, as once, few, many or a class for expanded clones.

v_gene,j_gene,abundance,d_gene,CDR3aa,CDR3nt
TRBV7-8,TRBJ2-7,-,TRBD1,CASNRDSNYEQYF,TGTGCCAGTAACCGGGACAGCAACTACGAGCAGTACTTC
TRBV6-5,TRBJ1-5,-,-,CASMGDTNQPQHF,TGTGCCAGCATGGGGGACACGAACCAGCCCCAGCATTTT
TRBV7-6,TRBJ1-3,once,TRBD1,CASSSAGQGGSNTIYF,TGTGCCAGCAGCTCCGCCGGACAGGGGGGTTCAAACACCATATATTTT
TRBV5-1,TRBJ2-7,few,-,CASSRTGHFSYEQYF,TGCGCCAGCAGCCGAACCGGACACTTCTCCTACGAGCAGTACTTC
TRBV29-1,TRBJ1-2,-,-,CSTNNYGYTF,TGCAGCACTAATAACTATGGCTACACCTTC
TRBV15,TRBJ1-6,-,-,CATSRDPGRDSPLHF,TGTGCCACCAGCAGAGATCCTGGGAGGGATTCACCCCTCCACTTT
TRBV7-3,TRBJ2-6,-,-,CASSLAPTRAGANVLTF,TGTGCCAGCAGCTTAGCCCCGACCAGGGCCGGGGCCAACGTCCTGACTTTC
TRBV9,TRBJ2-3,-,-,CASSPRAGGTDTQYF,TGTGCCAGCAGCCCCCGGGCAGGGGGCACAGATACGCAGTATTTT
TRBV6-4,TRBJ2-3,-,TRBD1,CASSRDSRDTQYF,TGTGCCAGCAGCCGGGACAGTAGAGATACGCAGTATTTT
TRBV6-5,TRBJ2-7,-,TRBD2,CASTRQAGASYEQYF,TGTGCCAGCACACGCCAAGCGGGGGCCTCCTACGAGCAGTACTTC
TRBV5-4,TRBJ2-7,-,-,CASSLNRGTDYEQYF,TGTGCCAGCAGCTTGAACCGGGGGACGGACTACGAGCAGTACTTC
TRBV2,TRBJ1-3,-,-,CASRLEAALLF,TGTGCCAGCAGGTTGGAGGCAGCCCTACTCTTC
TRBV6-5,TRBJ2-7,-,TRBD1,CASSYSRDSYEQYF,TGTGCCAGCAGTTACTCGAGGGACAGCTACGAGCAGTACTTC
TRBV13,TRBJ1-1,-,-,CASSPRAGLNTEAFF,TGTGCCAGCAGCCCCCGCGCAGGGCTGAACACTGAAGCTTTCTTT
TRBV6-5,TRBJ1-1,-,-,CASSYSQVNTEAFF,TGTGCCAGCAGTTACTCCCAAGTAAACACTGAAGCTTTCTTT
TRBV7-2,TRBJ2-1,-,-,CASSLGLVNEQFF,TGTGCCAGCAGCTTAGGGCTAGTCAATGAGCAGTTCTTC
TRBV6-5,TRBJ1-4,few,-,CASSSLSVATNEKLFF,TGTGCCAGCAGTTCCCTCTCCGTTGCAACTAATGAAAAACTGTTTTTT
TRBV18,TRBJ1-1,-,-,CASSPFGQPDTEAFF,TGTGCCAGCTCACCCTTTGGACAGCCTGACACTGAAGCTTTCTTT
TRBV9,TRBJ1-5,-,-,CASSVAPGPNQPQHF,TGTGCCAGCAGCGTAGCGCCCGGGCCCAATCAGCCCCAGCATTTT
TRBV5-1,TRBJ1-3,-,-,CASTQYDIHSGNTIYF,TGCGCCAGCACCCAATATGATATCCACTCTGGAAACACCATATATTTT
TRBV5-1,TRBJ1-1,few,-,CASSSGGGLGTEAFF,TGCGCCAGCAGCTCGGGAGGGGGATTGGGGACTGAAGCTTTCTTT
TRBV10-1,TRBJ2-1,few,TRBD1,CASRPRTGGLNEQFF,TGCGCCAGCAGGCCGAGGACAGGGGGCCTCAATGAGCAGTTCTTC
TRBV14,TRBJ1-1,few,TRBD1,CASSRYRGRGEAFF,TGTGCCAGCAGCCGATACAGGGGCCGGGGTGAAGCTTTCTTT
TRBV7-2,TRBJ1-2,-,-,CASSPDRFYGYTF,TGTGCCAGCAGCCCCGACAGATTCTATGGCTACACCTTC
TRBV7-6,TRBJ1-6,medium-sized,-,CASSLEVTNSPLHF,TGTGCCAGCAGCTTAGAAGTCACTAATTCACCCCTCCACTTT
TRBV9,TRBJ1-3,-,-,CASSAIMGAGNTIYF,TGTGCCAGCAGCGCTATCATGGGGGCTGGAAACACCATATATTTT
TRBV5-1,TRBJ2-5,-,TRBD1,CASKQGADETQYF,TGCGCCAGCAAACAGGGGGCTGATGAGACCCAGTACTTC
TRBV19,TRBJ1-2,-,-,CASSPWGRSNYGYTF,TGTGCCAGTAGTCCCTGGGGGCGATCCAACTATGGCTACACCTTC
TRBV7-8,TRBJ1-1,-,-,CASSLGQYTEAFF,TGTGCCAGCAGTCTTGGACAGTACACTGAAGCTTTCTTT
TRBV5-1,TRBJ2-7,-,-,CASSLGQAGSYEQYF,TGCGCCAGCAGCTTGGGGCAGGCCGGCTCCTACGAGCAGTACTTC
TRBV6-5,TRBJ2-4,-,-,CASSRGVPAKNIQYF,TGTGCCAGCAGTCGGGGTGTGCCAGCCAAAAACATTCAGTACTTC
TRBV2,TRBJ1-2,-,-,CASSDGVKHYGYTF,TGTGCCAGCAGTGACGGTGTGAAACACTATGGCTACACCTTC
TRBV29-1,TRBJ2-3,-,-,CSVERGGADTQYF,TGCAGCGTTGAACGAGGTGGTGCAGATACGCAGTATTTT
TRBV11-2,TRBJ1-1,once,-,CASSPRGYEAFF,TGTGCCAGCAGCCCTAGGGGGTATGAAGCTTTCTTT
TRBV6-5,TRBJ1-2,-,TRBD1,CASRLGQGANGYTF,TGTGCCAGCAGACTCGGACAGGGGGCTAATGGCTACACCTTC
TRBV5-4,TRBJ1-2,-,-,CASSLNTQQGRYGYTF,TGTGCCAGCAGCTTAAACACCCAACAGGGTCGTTACGGCTACACCTTC
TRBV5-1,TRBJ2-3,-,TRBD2,CASSLGSSGGTDTQYF,TGCGCCAGCAGCTTGGGGTCTAGCGGGGGCACAGATACGCAGTATTTT
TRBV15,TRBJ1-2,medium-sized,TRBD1,CATSNYRGPNYGYTF,TGTGCCACCAGCAATTACAGGGGACCTAACTATGGCTACACCTTC
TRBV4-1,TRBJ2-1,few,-,CASSTGLTGEQFF,TGCGCCAGCAGCACGGGGCTTACGGGTGAGCAGTTCTTC
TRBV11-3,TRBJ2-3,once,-,CASSSGASTDTQYF,TGTGCCAGCAGTTCAGGGGCTAGCACAGATACGCAGTATTTT